This T cell receptor (beta chain) was retrieved from a study of shared clonotypes between healthy human individuals. This table comes from immunoSEQ multiplex PCR, and its TCRdb copy is limited to in-frame clones, with some not included. The data hold a few million clones, with 85% to 95% observed a single time. CDR3 length: 15 amino acids. Trimming took off 1 base at V and 8 bases at J, with 15 bases between the two ends. The V gene's germline CDR1 is SGHNT and CDR2 YYREEE (reference sequence). The chain recombines TRBV5-4 with TRBJ1-4, with unresolved D. The TCR was taken from a man in his late teens or twenties in good health. Some clones in this sample may be carry-over from other donors' samples. The specimen was naive CD4+ T cells from PBMCs. Subset described: CD45RA+ positively selected. The chain's CDR3 is CASSLTGPGDEKLFF. For the CDR3, the DNA is TGTGCCAGCAGCTTGACCGGCCCCGGCGACGAAAAACTGTTTTTT.